Shown below are 18 T cell receptor beta chains from a single sample sequenced in a study of T cell responses to AZD1222 COVID-19 vaccine. Some clones are missing from TCRdb's copy, which holds only in-frame ones; the method was immunoSEQ multiplex PCR. The data hold 80,000 or so clones, with about 84% observed a single time. Sample: peripheral blood, taken on day 0 of AZD1222 vaccination. Receptors originate from an adult in good health.

V usage is TRBV21-1 and J usage is TRBJ2-7; the table assigns TRBD1, which was not confirmed against the DNA. TRBV21-1 is a listed pseudogene. The CDR3 is made up of 15 amino acids. The CDR3 sequence: CASSSAGTGANEQYF. CDR3 nucleotides: TGTGCCAGCAGCTCGGCCGGGACAGGGGCCAACGAGCAGTACTTC.

This clone occurred a few times. The chain links TRBV5-8 to TRBJ2-7; 9 positions match TRBD1. Germline CDR1 reads SGHTS; CDR2 reads YDEGEE. This CDR3 contains 15 residues. V lost 1 base to trimming and J lost 2 bases; unmatched junction nucleotides: 4. The CDR3 reads CASSLQTGGAYEQYF. CDR3 nucleotide sequence: TGTGCCAGCAGCTTGCAGACAGGGGGAGCCTACGAGCAGTACTTC. The full variable domain, with the rest looked up from reference TRBV5-8 and TRBJ2-7, is EAGVTQSPTHLIKTRGQQATLRCSPISGHTSVYWYQQALGLGLQFLLWYDEGEERNRGNFPPRFSGRQFPNYSSELNVNALELEDSALYLCASSLQTGGAYEQYFGPGTRLTVT.

The table lists this clone with a count of one. The V gene is TRBV12-3 or TRBV12-4, the J gene TRBJ2-7; D remains unclear. CDR3 length equals 13 residues. V gave up 6 bases and J gave up 1 base, with 10 bases separating them. CDR3 nucleotides: TGTGCCAGCAGAGCTGACAAATCCTACGAGCAGTACTTC. This encodes CASRADKSYEQYF.

J is TRBJ2-1 and V is TRBV4-3; D gene ambiguous. The CDR3 totals 13 residues. The germline gives CDR1 LGHNA, CDR2 YSLEER. V lost 4 bases, J lost 7 bases, and 11 bases lay in between. CDR3 residues: CASSPIPRNEQFF. CDR3 coding DNA: TGCGCCAGCAGCCCGATCCCGAGAAATGAGCAGTTCTTC.

This clone turned up a few times. This chain connects TRBV19 to TRBJ2-2, with D possibly being TRBD1 (6 bases). The CDR3 length is 14 residues. Deletions cut 6 bases from V and 0 bases from J, with 8 bases between. The germline gives CDR1 LNHDA, CDR2 SQIVND (reference sequence). Here the CDR3 DNA reads TGTGCCAGTAGGGACAGCTCGAACACCGGGGAGCTGTTTTTT. Translated, it gives CASRDSSNTGELFF.

This clone was recorded a few times. The chain couples TRBV4-3 to TRBJ1-6; TRBD1 is a possible D gene (5 bases). CDR3 length: 15 residues. The germline CDR1 and CDR2 sequences are LGHNA and YSLEER. Trimming took off 0 bases at V and 8 bases at J, with 11 bases between the two ends. The DNA of the CDR3 is TGCGCCAGCAGCCAAGATTCAGGGCGTGATTCACCCCTCCACTTT. It is translated as CASSQDSGRDSPLHF.

The chain links TRBV6-5 to TRBJ1-3; no definite D call. Germline V gene lookup returns CDR1 MNHEY and CDR2 SVGAGI. This CDR3 contains 15 residues. V lost 0 bases to trimming and J lost 0 bases, with 6 bases between them. Here the CDR3 reads CASSYSGSSGNTIYF. In nucleotides, the CDR3 is TGTGCCAGCAGTTACTCAGGAAGCTCTGGAAACACCATATATTTT.

The chain combines TRBV19 with TRBJ1-1; a possible D gene is TRBD1 (5 bases). Trimming stripped 5 bases from V and 2 bases from J, with 15 bases between. Germline V gene sequence: CDR1 LNHDA, CDR2 SQIVND (reference sequence). The CDR3 extends over 15 amino acids. The DNA of the CDR3 is TGTGCCAGTAGTGGGGCTGGGACCGAAAACACTGAAGCTTTCTTT. This codes for CASSGAGTENTEAFF.

The CDR3 sequence: CASSLSRGNTIYF. CDR3 bases: TGTGCCAGCAGTTTAAGTCGGGGAAACACCATATATTTT. The gene calls are TRBV12-3 or TRBV12-4 and TRBJ1-3; D remains unclear. CDR3 length: 13 amino acids. V lost 2 bases and J lost 4, with 6 bases in between.

This sequence joins TRBV7-9 and TRBJ1-1; no clear D. Germline V CDR1 and CDR2: SEHNR, FQNEAQ (reference sequence). This CDR3 has 16 amino acids. V was trimmed by 1 base and J by 5 bases, leaving 17 bases between them. CDR3 region: CASSLETSLRRTEAFF. The DNA for the CDR3 is TGTGCCAGCAGCTTAGAGACCTCACTTCGGAGAACTGAAGCTTTCTTT.

The gene calls are TRBV19 and TRBJ2-2; D is unresolved. This CDR3 contains 15 residues. Germline V gene data show CDR1 as LNHDA and CDR2 as SQIVND (reference sequence). V was clipped by 3 bases and J by 1 base, with 9 bases between them. In nucleotides, the CDR3 is TGTGCCAGTAGTATCTTCCCCGAGAACACCGGGGAGCTGTTTTTT. This gives the protein CASSIFPENTGELFF.

This clone occurred once. The V gene is TRBV5-4, the J gene TRBJ1-2; D may be TRBD1 (6 bases). This CDR3 is built from 14 residues. Trimming pared 0 bases from V and 7 bases from J, leaving 13 bases between. Germline values: CDR1 SGHNT, CDR2 YYREEE (reference sequence). The CDR3 loop reads CASSLVRGLGGYTF. DNA of the CDR3: TGTGCCAGCAGCTTGGTGCGGGGGCTAGGTGGCTACACCTTC. Full variable domain (missing parts from reference TRBV5-4 and TRBJ1-2): ETGVTQSPTHLIKTRGQQVTLRCSSQSGHNTVSWYQQALGQGPQFIFQYYREEENGRGNFPPRFSGLQFPNYSSELNVNALELDDSALYLCASSLVRGLGGYTFGSGTRLTVV.

The chain uses TRBV19 and TRBJ2-2; TRBD1 is a possible D gene (6 bases). Germline V lookup: CDR1 LNHDA, CDR2 SQIVND (reference sequence). The V gene lost 3 bases and the J gene lost 1 base, with 9 bases spanning the gap. The CDR3 is 15 residues long. The chain's CDR3 is CASSIWGQNTGELFF. In nucleotides, the CDR3 is TGTGCCAGTAGTATCTGGGGACAGAACACCGGGGAGCTGTTTTTT.

V is TRBV6-5 and J is TRBJ1-6; 10 positions match TRBD1. This CDR3 is 15 amino acids long. The V and J ends lost 2 bases and 8 bases, in that order; junction bases with no gene match: 3. Germline values: CDR1 MNHEY, CDR2 SVGAGI. CDR3 in DNA: TGTGCCAGCAGTTACCTGGGGACAGGGGATTCACCCCTCCACTTT. This encodes CASSYLGTGDSPLHF.

V and J are TRBV11-1 and TRBJ1-2; TRBD1 might be the D (5 bases). The length of the CDR3 is 15 residues. Trimming removed 2 bases from V and 7 bases from J, with 17 bases in between. Germline-derived CDR1 and CDR2 are SGHAT and FQDESV (reference sequence). CDR3 protein: CASSLFITRGCGYTF. The CDR3 DNA sequence: TGTGCCAGCAGCTTATTCATTACTAGGGGCTGTGGCTACACCTTC.

CDR3 in amino acids: CASSHLAGGDQETQYF. As DNA, the CDR3 is TGTGCCAGCAGCCACCTAGCGGGGGGAGACCAAGAGACCCAGTACTTC. J is TRBJ2-5 and V is TRBV5-4; 11 bases map to TRBD2. This CDR3 region has 16 residues. Germline V gives CDR1 SGHNT, CDR2 YYREEE (reference sequence). Losses at the gene ends were 4 bases for V and 0 bases for J; bases not matched to a gene: 5.

The rearrangement joins TRBV7-9 to TRBJ1-1; no clear D. The CDR3 extends over 17 amino acids. V was clipped by 1 base and J by 0 bases, with 15 bases between them. Germline CDR1 is SEHNR and CDR2 is FQNEAQ (reference sequence). The CDR3 loop reads CASSLVGIRPLNTEAFF. The CDR3 DNA reads as TGTGCCAGCAGCTTAGTCGGCATTCGGCCGCTGAACACTGAAGCTTTCTTT.

The chain uses TRBV19 and TRBJ2-6, with 8 bases matching TRBD1. The CDR3 consists of 16 residues. Germline V gene data show CDR1 as LNHDA and CDR2 as SQIVND (reference sequence). With 6 bases clipped from V and 0 bases from J, the junction kept 4 bases outside the gene matches. CDR3 coding DNA: TGTGCCAGTAGCGGGACAGGCGCCTCTGGGGCCAACGTCCTGACTTTC. Translation gives CASSGTGASGANVLTF.